Listed below are T cell receptor beta chains from one sample, sequenced in a study of T cell changes during pregnancy in multiple sclerosis. TCRdb's table, derived via immunoSEQ multiplex PCR, lists solely in-frame clones and lacks some. The sample consists of around 50,000 clones, approximately 87% of them appearing once. Material: peripheral blood from another person, used as feeder cells. The receptors here all came from a human donor whose cells served as feeder cells for cultures in a pregnancy study. CDR3s include the opening cysteine and the closing phenylalanine or tryptophan. A D gene is named only where the DNA matches it firmly. Clone size, where shown, is once, few, many, or a class for clones that have expanded.

V: TRBV11-1
D: NA
size: NA
J: TRBJ1-1
DNA: TGTGCCAGCAGCTTACACGGATTCACTGAAGCTTTCTTT
CDR3: CASSLHGFTEAFF

V: TRBV14
D: NA
size: NA
J: TRBJ1-2
DNA: TGTGCCAGCAGCTACATTAGCGGTGGCTTTACCTTC
CDR3: CASSYISGGFTF

V: TRBV20-1
D: NA
size: NA
J: TRBJ1-1
DNA: TGCAGTGTCCACCCGAACACTGAAGCTTTCTTT
CDR3: CSVHPNTEAFF

V: TRBV6-1
D: NA
size: NA
J: TRBJ2-7
DNA: TGTGCCAGCTCGACACCGAGCTCCTACGAGCAGTACTTC
CDR3: CASSTPSSYEQYF

V: TRBV6-5
D: TRBD2
size: NA
J: TRBJ2-7
DNA: TGTGCCAGCAGTTACGAGCGGGAAGTCTACGAGCAGTACTTC
CDR3: CASSYEREVYEQYF

V: TRBV30
D: NA
size: NA
J: TRBJ1-3
DNA: TGTGCCTGGAGTTTCGGCAGAAATGGAAACACCATATATTTT
CDR3: CAWSFGRNGNTIYF

V: TRBV27
D: NA
size: NA
J: TRBJ1-3
DNA: TGTGCCAGCAGTGAGTACGGCTGCTCTGGAAACACCATATATTTT
CDR3: CASSEYGCSGNTIYF

V: TRBV25-1
D: NA
size: NA
J: TRBJ2-5
DNA: TGTGCCAGCAGTGATGCAGGGCGCCATGGGTCCCAGTACTTC
CDR3: CASSDAGRHGSQYF

V: TRBV10-3
D: NA
size: NA
J: TRBJ2-7
DNA: TGTGCCATCAGTGAGCCGACGGGCCTAGCGACCTACGAGCAGTACTTC
CDR3: CAISEPTGLATYEQYF

V: TRBV6-1
D: TRBD2
size: NA
J: TRBJ2-1
DNA: TGTGCCAGCATTCCAACGGGCGGGAGCAATGAGCAGTTCTTC
CDR3: CASIPTGGSNEQFF

V: TRBV5-1
D: TRBD1
size: NA
J: TRBJ1-2
DNA: TGCGCCAGCAGCTTGGGAGGGGGCGCCGGCTATGGCTACACCTTC
CDR3: CASSLGGGAGYGYTF

V: TRBV5-6
D: NA
size: NA
J: TRBJ2-7
DNA: TGTGCCAGCAGCCTCGGAGTGAGGTCCTACGAGCAGTACTTC
CDR3: CASSLGVRSYEQYF

V: TRBV18
D: NA
size: NA
J: TRBJ2-7
DNA: TGTGCCAGCTCACCCGGAGTCTACGAGCAGTACTTC
CDR3: CASSPGVYEQYF

V: TRBV6-1
D: NA
size: NA
J: TRBJ1-3
DNA: TGTGCCAGCACAGAAAGGGCAGGGGTAAACACCATATATTTT
CDR3: CASTERAGVNTIYF

V: TRBV4-3
D: TRBD1
size: NA
J: TRBJ1-2
DNA: TGCGCCAGCAGCCAAGATACATGGACCGGGACAGGATCTTCTCATGGCTACACCTTC
CDR3: CASSQDTWTGTGSSHGYTF

V: TRBV6-1
D: NA
size: NA
J: TRBJ1-6
DNA: TGTGCCAGCAGTGAAGTTGTGGGATCACCCCCCCACTTT
CDR3: CASSEVVGSPPHF

V: TRBV2
D: NA
size: once
J: TRBJ2-5
DNA: TGTGCCAGCAGTGCAGGACGCGAGTACTTC
CDR3: CASSAGREYF

V: TRBV6-5
D: TRBD1
size: NA
J: TRBJ1-3
DNA: TGTGCCAGCAGATACGGACAGGGCCCTGGAAACACCATATATTTT
CDR3: CASRYGQGPGNTIYF

V: TRBV7-8
D: NA
size: few
J: TRBJ2-7
DNA: TGTGCCAGCAGCCCTCGAGTAGGGTACGAGCAGTACTTC
CDR3: CASSPRVGYEQYF

V: TRBV5-4
D: NA
size: NA
J: TRBJ1-1
DNA: TGTGCCAGCCCCTTTGGGGGGAGTGAAGCTTTCTTT
CDR3: CASPFGGSEAFF

V: TRBV30
D: NA
size: NA
J: TRBJ2-6
DNA: TGTGCCTGGAGTCCGCCCCGAGGGTCTGGGGCCAACGTCCTGACTTTC
CDR3: CAWSPPRGSGANVLTF

V: TRBV7-9
D: NA
size: NA
J: TRBJ1-6
DNA: TGTGCCAGCAGCACGACGGGGAGTTCACCCCTCCACTTT
CDR3: CASSTTGSSPLHF

V: TRBV7-8
D: NA
size: NA
J: TRBJ1-1
DNA: TGTGCCAGCAGCCCCTCCGACACTGAAGCTTTCTTT
CDR3: CASSPSDTEAFF

V: TRBV5-1
D: NA
size: NA
J: TRBJ1-4
DNA: TGCGCCAGCAGTCAGGGTGGTACAACTAATGAAAAACTGTTTTTT
CDR3: CASSQGGTTNEKLFF

V: TRBV6-6
D: NA
size: NA
J: TRBJ1-2
DNA: TGTGCCAGCGGGGGAGGGCCGACGGCTAACTATGGCTACACCTTC
CDR3: CASGGGPTANYGYTF

V: TRBV9
D: NA
size: NA
J: TRBJ1-1
DNA: TGTGCCAGCAGCCCATCTGGACCGAGTATGAACACTGAAGCTTTCTTT
CDR3: CASSPSGPSMNTEAFF

V: TRBV6-6
D: TRBD2
size: NA
J: TRBJ2-7
DNA: TGTGCCAGCAGTCCAACTAGCGGACAATACGAGCAGTACTTC
CDR3: CASSPTSGQYEQYF

V: TRBV30
D: NA
size: NA
J: TRBJ2-7
DNA: TGTGCCTGGAGTGTCGACTTCCGATTGTACGAGCAGTACTTC
CDR3: CAWSVDFRLYEQYF

V: TRBV9
D: NA
size: NA
J: TRBJ1-6
DNA: TGTGCCAGCACAACTGGTGGGGTTTCACCCCTCCACTTT
CDR3: CASTTGGVSPLHF

V: TRBV29-1
D: TRBD2
size: NA
J: TRBJ2-1
DNA: TGCAGCGGGGAGGGATACAATGAGCAGTTCTTC
CDR3: CSGEGYNEQFF

V: TRBV7-8
D: TRBD1
size: NA
J: TRBJ1-1
DNA: TGTGCCAGCTCAAGCAGGGGGTCCGGGACTGAAGCTTTCTTT
CDR3: CASSSRGSGTEAFF

V: TRBV4-1
D: TRBD2
size: NA
J: TRBJ2-7
DNA: TGCGCCAGCAGCCCCGGACTAGCGGGAATATTCTCCTACGAGCAGTACTTC
CDR3: CASSPGLAGIFSYEQYF

V: TRBV27
D: NA
size: NA
J: TRBJ1-4
DNA: TGTGCCAGCAGTCCATTTGCAACTAATGAAAAACTGTTTTTT
CDR3: CASSPFATNEKLFF

V: TRBV28
D: NA
size: NA
J: TRBJ1-5
DNA: TGTGCCAGCAGTCCACTCGGGACGAAACGGCGTCAGCCCCAGCATTTT
CDR3: CASSPLGTKRRQPQHF